One and the same sample provided the 14 T cell receptor beta chains below, sequenced in a study of vaccination effects on CD4 cells after COVID-19. Antigen-specific CD4+ T cell clonotypes were called by their expansion after viral peptide-pool culture in ViraFEST. Upon completion of around 9 days in culture, CD4+ T cells were isolated. This individual tested PCR-positive for SARS-CoV-2 infection between March and December 2020. TCRdb's copy holds only in-frame clones and misses some; the assay was immunoSEQ multiplex PCR. The repertoire holds about 45,000 clones, with under 80% as singletons. Which antigens these TCRs recognize remains unknown. Here the sequenced sample was CD4+ T cells from PBMCs cultured with a peptide pool, taken before COVID-19 vaccination. The receptors stem from a human donor who had a prior SARS-CoV-2 infection.

The V gene is TRBV6-5, the J gene TRBJ2-7; D remains unclear. V lost 7 bases, J lost 0 bases, and 16 bases lay in between. CDR3 length: 15 amino acids. Germline V gene data show CDR1 as MNHEY and CDR2 as SVGAGI. CDR3 loop: CASKSGSPSSYEQYF. The CDR3 DNA is TGTGCCAGCAAGTCGGGTTCACCTAGCTCCTACGAGCAGTACTTC.

The rearrangement links TRBV7-8 to TRBJ2-1, with 9 bases lining up with TRBD2. Germline V gene sequence: CDR1 SGHVS, CDR2 FQNEAQ. J was trimmed by 4 bases and V by 0 bases; bases with no gene match: 13. The CDR3 runs to 19 residues. CDR3 nucleotide sequence: TGTGCCAGCAGCTTAGCGCTGAGCGGGAGGCAGGTTTGGTACAATGAGCAGTTCTTC. As protein: CASSLALSGRQVWYNEQFF.

The V gene is TRBV7-2, the J gene TRBJ2-3; D is unclear. CDR3 length: 12 amino acids. The germline CDR1 and CDR2 sequences are SGHTA and FQGNSA. The V gene lost 5 bases and the J gene lost 3 bases, with 6 bases spanning the gap. CDR3 amino acids: CASSVMTDTQYF. The DNA of the CDR3 is TGTGCCAGCAGCGTGATGACAGATACGCAGTATTTT.

The chain carries TRBV5-8 and TRBJ2-5, with 12 bases fitting TRBD2. Germline trimming cut 0 bases from V and 5 bases from J; bases unmatched to any gene: 2. Germline assignment: CDR1 SGHTS and CDR2 YDEGEE. The CDR3 is 15 residues long. For the CDR3, the DNA is TGTGCCAGCAGCTTGGGACTAGCGGGGGATGAGACCCAGTACTTC. Protein product: CASSLGLAGDETQYF.

The chain recombines TRBV7-2 with TRBJ2-5, with 7 bases lining up with TRBD2. Germline-derived CDR1 and CDR2 are SGHTA and FQGNSA. CDR3 length equals 16 residues. The junction had 11 bases not matched to a gene; V was cut back by 4 bases and J by 3 bases. In DNA, the CDR3 is TGTGCCAGCAGCTCTTGGGTTGGGGGAGGGGAAGAGACCCAGTACTTC. Its protein product is CASSSWVGGGEETQYF.

This clone was seen a handful of times. The chain recombines TRBV4-1 with TRBJ1-3; D might be TRBD1 (6 bases). Looked up from germline, CDR1 is MGHRA and CDR2 is YSYEKL. The CDR3 runs 15 residues. V lost 1 base and J lost 3, with 10 bases in between. The CDR3 DNA reads as TGCGCCAGCAGCCAAGTATTCAGGGGTGGAAACACCATATATTTT. The encoded protein is CASSQVFRGGNTIYF.

J is TRBJ2-5 and V is TRBV7-6; D not certain. The CDR3 covers 12 residues. The germline CDR1 and CDR2 sequences are SGHVS and FNYEAQ. The V end lost 1 base, the J end lost 5 bases, and 5 bases lay between the germline ends. The CDR3 nucleotides read TGTGCCAGCAGCTTAGTCGGGGAGACCCAGTACTTC. It specifies CASSLVGETQYF.

The chain has TRBV2 and TRBJ1-2; D remains ambiguous. Trimming removed 5 bases from V and 4 bases from J, with 11 bases in between. Germline assignment: CDR1 SNHLY and CDR2 FYNNEI. CDR3 length: 13 residues. CDR3 DNA sequence: TGTGCCAGCAGTAACTCCGTCCTCTATGGCTACACCTTC. It yields the protein CASSNSVLYGYTF.

V gene TRBV10-3 combines with J gene TRBJ2-3; D may be TRBD2 (5 bases). The germline V gene encodes CDR1 ENHRY and CDR2 SYGVKD. The CDR3 consists of 16 residues. With 4 bases removed from V and 0 bases from J, the gap between germline ends came to 14 bases. The CDR3 is CAISASGGTSTDTQYF. In DNA form, the CDR3 reads TGTGCCATCAGTGCCAGCGGAGGAACGAGCACAGATACGCAGTATTTT.

This rearrangement joins TRBV7-2 to TRBJ2-7; the match to TRBD1 covers 9 bases. The CDR3 consists of 14 residues. Germline V gives CDR1 SGHTA, CDR2 FQGNSA. With 2 bases clipped from V and 6 bases from J, the junction kept 5 bases outside the gene matches. In DNA, the CDR3 is TGTGCCAGCAGCTTACGGGACAGGGCTGGCGAGCAGTACTTC. Protein: CASSLRDRAGEQYF.

This rearrangement joins TRBV16 to TRBJ2-7; D not certain. CDR3 length: 13 residues. Between the trimmed V and J ends, which lost 0 bases and 2 bases, there was a span of 5 bases. Looked up from germline, CDR1 is KGHSY and CDR2 is FQNENV. CDR3 sequence: CASSQSSPYEQYF. Written as DNA, the CDR3 is TGTGCCAGCAGCCAATCCAGCCCCTACGAGCAGTACTTC.

This chain connects TRBV18 to TRBJ2-7; 9 bases agree with TRBD1. The germline CDR1 and CDR2 sequences are KGHSH and LQKENI. The length of the CDR3 is 14 residues. V lost 3 bases, J lost 1 base, and 1 base stayed unmatched. The CDR3 spells CASSPDRGSYEQYF. The CDR3 region has the DNA TGTGCCAGCTCACCCGACAGGGGGTCCTACGAGCAGTACTTC.

J is TRBJ1-2 and V is TRBV12-3 or TRBV12-4, with 9 positions matching TRBD1. With V trimmed by 5 bases and J by 4 bases, 2 bases remained unmatched. The CDR3 extends over 13 amino acids. The CDR3 DNA is TGTGCCAGCAGTCCGGGACAGGGCTATGGCTACACCTTC. Its translation: CASSPGQGYGYTF.

The chain combines TRBV7-3 with TRBJ2-2; no definite D call. Trimming pared 3 bases from V and 4 bases from J, leaving 18 bases between. The CDR3 runs to 17 residues. Germline CDR1 reads SGHTA; CDR2 reads FQGTGA. The CDR3 protein is CASSFSVGSQGTGELFF. In DNA form, the CDR3 reads TGTGCCAGCAGCTTCTCGGTTGGGTCCCAAGGCACCGGGGAGCTGTTTTTT. Full variable domain (outside the CDR3, taken from reference TRBV7-3 and TRBJ2-2): GAGVSQTPSNKVTEKGKYVELRCDPISGHTALYWYRQSLGQGPEFLIYFQGTGAADDSGLPNDRFFAVRPEGSVSTLKIQRTERGDSAVYLCASSFSVGSQGTGELFFGEGSRLTVL.